Reported below is one TCR beta chain. This entry is derived from a study of cytomegalovirus exposure and HLA in healthy donors. Study background: An earlier analysis found 110 million or so unique TCR beta sequences from around 180 million T cells.

This PCR relied on a set of 60 Vbeta primers and 13 Jbeta primers. Sequenced by immunoSEQ multiplex PCR; TCRdb stores in-frame clones only, minus some. The sample carries around 180,000 clones, around 80% recorded once. The sequencing input was PBMCs. The TCR sequence derives from a boy aged 2 to 9 in good health and CMV-seronegative.

The CDR3 DNA reads TGTGCCATAGGGACAGGCTTTAACTATGGCTACACCTTC. Amino acids: CAIGTGFNYGYTF. This chain links TRBV7-2 with TRBJ1-2; 8 positions agree with TRBD1. The CDR3 consists of 13 residues. The germline gives CDR1 SGHTA, CDR2 FQGNSA. V shed 10 bases, J shed 1 base, and the junction held 5 bases outside the gene matches.